The 31 T cell receptor beta chains in this list originate from one sample, sequenced in a study of T cell responses to AZD1222 COVID-19 vaccine. Here immunoSEQ multiplex PCR was the method, and the copy in TCRdb shows in-frame clones only, minus some. The sample holds 40,000 to 45,000 clones; about 83% are singletons and the top ten take around 50%. The input for sequencing was peripheral blood, taken on day 0 of AZD1222 vaccination. The origin of the receptors is an adult in good health.

The chain has TRBV7-3 and TRBJ2-1; 8 nucleotides match TRBD2. This CDR3 spans 17 amino acids. V was clipped by 2 bases and J by 1 base; unmatched bases: 7. Germline assignment: CDR1 SGHTA and CDR2 FQGTGA. The CDR3 region is CASSLFGGRHSYNEQFF. The CDR3 nucleotides read TGTGCCAGCAGCTTATTTGGCGGGAGGCATTCCTACAATGAGCAGTTCTTC.

This clone was seen once. This chain uses TRBV7-2 with TRBJ1-3, with no clear D. Germline V gene lookup returns CDR1 SGHTA and CDR2 FQGNSA. V was clipped by 6 bases and J by 1 base, with 13 bases between them. This CDR3 is 15 amino acids long. This chain's CDR3 is CASSLDPGSGNTIYF. CDR3 DNA: TGTGCCAGCAGTTTGGACCCAGGATCTGGAAACACCATATATTTT.

The chain employs TRBV13 and TRBJ2-7, with 10 bases identical to TRBD1. The CDR3 loop spans 15 amino acids. Trimming cost V 5 bases and J 0 bases; bases outside gene matches: 4. Germline values: CDR1 PRHDT, CDR2 FYEKMQ (reference sequence). The CDR3: CASSPRTGGSYEQYF. For the CDR3, the DNA is TGTGCCAGCAGCCCCCGGACAGGGGGCTCCTACGAGCAGTACTTC.

This chain links TRBV19 with TRBJ1-5; D is ambiguous. Trimming removed 10 bases from V and 0 bases from J, with 16 bases in between. CDR1 and CDR2 from the germline V gene are LNHDA and SQIVND (reference sequence). CDR3 size: 15 residues. CDR3 DNA: TGTGCCACCCAAGGGCAGCAGAATAGCAATCAGCCCCAGCATTTT. Protein sequence: CATQGQQNSNQPQHF.

The gene calls are TRBV13 and TRBJ2-6, with D maybe TRBD2 (5 bases). Per germline, CDR1 PRHDT and CDR2 FYEKMQ (reference sequence). This CDR3 region has 18 residues. Deletions cut 0 bases from V and 1 base from J, with 13 bases between. Here the CDR3 DNA reads TGTGCCAGCAGCTTAGGCCGCGGAGGTCCTTCTGGGGCCAACGTCCTGACTTTC. This sequence encodes CASSLGRGGPSGANVLTF.

This clone was recorded only once. Here the CDR3 DNA reads TGTGCCAGCAGCCTCCGCGGAGCAGGCGAGCAGTACTTC. Protein product: CASSLRGAGEQYF. The chain uses TRBV3-1 (or the pseudogene TRBV3-2) and TRBJ2-7, with D uncertain. V lost 4 bases to trimming and J lost 6 bases, with 13 bases between them. Germline CDR1 and CDR2: LGHDT and YNNKEL (reference sequence). The CDR3 loop spans 13 amino acids.

The rearrangement uses TRBV18 and TRBJ1-2; D perhaps matches TRBD1 (5 bases). Looked up from germline, CDR1 is KGHSH and CDR2 is LQKENI. Trimming took 5 bases from V and 6 from J, leaving 13 bases between them. The CDR3 covers 13 residues. The CDR3 DNA reads TGTGCCAGCTCAACGGGGGTTCGGAATGGCTACACCTTC. This encodes CASSTGVRNGYTF.

This chain joins TRBV6-4 and TRBJ1-2, with 11 bases that match TRBD1. The CDR3 covers 14 residues. Germline loops: CDR1 MRHNA, CDR2 SNTAGT. V shed 4 bases and J 9 bases; nucleotides not matched to a gene: 7. Here the CDR3 reads CASSAGRTGGSYTF. As DNA, the CDR3 is TGTGCCAGCAGTGCCGGGAGGACAGGGGGCAGCTACACCTTC.

The chain links TRBV6-5 to TRBJ2-7, with 10 bases identical to TRBD1. This CDR3 has 16 residues. V lost 0 bases and J lost 6; bases outside the gene matches: 8. Germline V CDR1 and CDR2: MNHEY, SVGAGI. The CDR3 nucleotides read TGTGCCAGCAGTTACTCGTGGACAGGGGGACGGGGCGAGCAGTACTTC. Translated, it gives CASSYSWTGGRGEQYF.

The rearrangement joins TRBV28 to TRBJ1-2; possible D gene TRBD1, 5 bases. V lost 4 bases to trimming and J lost 5 bases, with 14 bases between them. The CDR3 consists of 14 residues. Germline CDR1 reads MDHEN; CDR2 reads SYDVKM. DNA of the CDR3: TGTGCCAGCAGTTCCCATGGGGGAGGGTATGGCTACACCTTC. It translates to CASSSHGGGYGYTF.

The rearrangement joins TRBV7-3 to TRBJ1-1, with D perhaps TRBD1 (5 bases). Per germline, CDR1 SGHTA and CDR2 FQGTGA. This CDR3 has 16 amino acids. Trimming shortened V by 5 bases and J by 0 bases, and 16 bases separated the two germline ends. The CDR3 here is CASSPGGGRMNTEAFF. The CDR3 DNA sequence: TGTGCCAGCAGCCCCGGGGGTGGGCGGATGAACACTGAAGCTTTCTTT.

The CDR3 DNA reads TGTGCCAGCAGCCCAAGCGGGAGGGCCCGAACCGGGGAGCTGTTTTTT. It translates to CASSPSGRARTGELFF. The chain uses TRBV11-2 and TRBJ2-2, with 10 bases lining up with TRBD2. Germline trimming cut 5 bases from V and 5 bases from J; bases unmatched to any gene: 8. Germline V gene sequence: CDR1 SGHAT, CDR2 FQNNGV. The CDR3 loop spans 16 amino acids.

The chain joins TRBV5-1 to TRBJ1-5; D is undetermined. CDR3 length: 15 residues. The germline CDR1 and CDR2 sequences are SGHRS and YFSETQ. The V end lost 0 bases, the J end lost 4 bases, and 11 bases lay between the germline ends. The CDR3 DNA reads as TGCGCCAGCAGCTTGGATCCGGGAGGGAATCAGCCCCAGCATTTT. Amino acid sequence: CASSLDPGGNQPQHF.

The chain has TRBV5-5 and TRBJ2-3; D not certain. V lost 0 bases and J lost 2, with 10 bases in between. The CDR3 length is 15 residues. CDR1 and CDR2 from the germline V gene are SGHKS and YYEKEE (reference sequence). CDR3 region: CASSLVPGFTDTQYF. Written as DNA, the CDR3 is TGTGCCAGCAGCTTGGTACCCGGCTTCACAGATACGCAGTATTTT.

This clone came up a few times. CDR3: CASSDGQGNNSPLHF. The CDR3 nucleotides are TGTGCCAGCAGTGATGGGCAGGGGAATAATTCACCCCTCCACTTT. The chain carries TRBV2 and TRBJ1-6; possible D gene TRBD1, 6 bases. The CDR3 totals 15 residues. V was cut by 3 bases and J by 5 bases, with 11 bases left in between. Germline V lookup: CDR1 SNHLY, CDR2 FYNNEI.

This clone was counted between two and nine times. The chain employs TRBV7-9 and TRBJ2-5, with 7 bases matching TRBD2. The CDR3 consists of 17 residues. Germline V lookup: CDR1 SEHNR, CDR2 FQNEAQ (reference sequence). The J segment lost 2 bases and the V segment lost 4 bases, leaving 13 bases of the junction unmatched. The CDR3 here is CASSSVGGGSLQETQYF. The CDR3 DNA reads as TGTGCCAGCAGCTCCGTGGGAGGCGGGAGCTTACAAGAGACCCAGTACTTC.

The chain employs TRBV6-5 and TRBJ1-5; weak D call: TRBD1 (6 bases). The germline CDR1 and CDR2 sequences are MNHEY and SVGAGI. The CDR3 is 15 residues long. Trimming pared 8 bases from V and 3 bases from J, leaving 17 bases between. The CDR3 DNA is TGTGCCAGCGGTAACCACAGGGTCTACAATCAGCCCCAGCATTTT. Protein: CASGNHRVYNQPQHF.

The chain is built from TRBV7-3 and TRBJ2-6; D is possibly TRBD2 (5 bases). The CDR3 is 16 residues long. Per the germline V gene, CDR1 is SGHTA and CDR2 is FQGTGA. V lost 0 bases and J 0 bases, leaving 6 bases between the germline ends. CDR3 coding DNA: TGTGCCAGCAGCTTAACTCGGGACTCTGGGGCCAACGTCCTGACTTTC. Translating it yields CASSLTRDSGANVLTF.

This rearrangement joins TRBV28 to TRBJ1-1; D is unclear. The CDR3 length is 15 residues. Germline CDR1 and CDR2: MDHEN and SYDVKM. Deletions cut 5 bases from V and 6 bases from J, with 19 bases between. The CDR3 spells CASSAQAGGRAEAFF. CDR3 nucleotides: TGTGCCAGCAGTGCCCAGGCGGGAGGAAGAGCTGAAGCTTTCTTT.

The genes are TRBV5-1 and TRBJ2-7, with TRBD2 identical over 13 bases. The CDR3 spans 18 residues. The germline gives CDR1 SGHRS, CDR2 YFSETQ. V shed 7 bases and J 1 base; nucleotides not matched to a gene: 14. Here the CDR3 DNA reads TGCGCCAGCTCTCCCGGACTAGCGGGAGATCGGGGATCCTACGAGCAGTACTTC. It specifies CASSPGLAGDRGSYEQYF.

The genes are TRBV30 and TRBJ1-3; D is unresolved. CDR3 length equals 15 residues. The germline V and J ends were trimmed by 5 bases and 3 bases, with 17 bases remaining between them. In germline, CDR1 is GTSNPN, CDR2 SVGIG (reference sequence). CDR3 sequence reads: CAWGIGWANGNTIYF. The CDR3 DNA reads as TGTGCCTGGGGCATTGGATGGGCAAATGGAAACACCATATATTTT.

This clone was counted a few times. CDR3 in amino acids: CASSVTGQPYEQYF. CDR3 DNA: TGTGCCAGCAGTGTTACCGGACAGCCTTACGAGCAGTACTTC. This chain uses TRBV2 with TRBJ2-7; TRBD1 might be the D (6 bases). The CDR3 loop spans 14 amino acids. The V end lost 4 bases, the J end lost 4 bases, and 14 bases lay between the germline ends. Germline CDR1 is SNHLY and CDR2 is FYNNEI.

The CDR3 bases are TGTGCCAGCAGTGAAGAGGGCACTATCAATCAGCCCCAGCATTTT. Translation: CASSEEGTINQPQHF. The V gene is TRBV6-1, the J gene TRBJ1-5; no definite D call. Germline CDR1 MNHNS, CDR2 SASEGT. This CDR3 region has 15 residues. The V end was cut by 1 base, the J end by 3 bases, with 10 bases between.

This CDR3 is CASSLTQGGARNEQFF. In nucleotides, the CDR3 is TGTGCCAGCAGCTTAACGCAGGGAGGGGCTCGCAATGAGCAGTTCTTC. V gene TRBV7-2 combines with J gene TRBJ2-1; 7 bases agree with TRBD2. Germline V lookup: CDR1 SGHTA, CDR2 FQGNSA. V was clipped by 2 bases and J by 6 bases; unmatched bases: 10. The CDR3 totals 16 residues.

V usage is TRBV30 and J usage is TRBJ2-7, with D possibly being TRBD1 or TRBD2 (5 bases each). The V end was cut by 0 bases, the J end by 2 bases, with 8 bases between. There are 13 residues in the CDR3. Germline V CDR1 and CDR2: GTSNPN, SVGIG (reference sequence). The CDR3 is CAWSVGTAYEQYF. The CDR3 bases are TGTGCCTGGAGTGTTGGGACGGCCTACGAGCAGTACTTC.

This chain connects TRBV15 to TRBJ2-3, with 7 bases that match TRBD1. Germline CDR1 LNHNV, CDR2 YYDKDF (reference sequence). The CDR3 contains 15 residues. The ends lost 0 bases at V and 3 bases at J; junction bases unmatched: 3. The CDR3, as DNA: TGTGCCACCAGCAGAGAGAGGGGGCGGACAGATACGCAGTATTTT. Residues: CATSRERGRTDTQYF.

The chain has TRBV11-2 and TRBJ1-4, with D possibly being TRBD1 (5 bases). The CDR3 sequence is 14 residues long. V lost 4 bases, J lost 4 bases, and 10 bases lay in between. Germline V lookup: CDR1 SGHAT, CDR2 FQNNGV. DNA of the CDR3: TGTGCCAGCAGCTCCTGGGGCCATAATGAAAAACTGTTTTTT. Protein: CASSSWGHNEKLFF.

V usage is TRBV12-5 and J usage is TRBJ1-1; D possibly corresponds to TRBD1 (5 bases). Germline loops: CDR1 LGHNT, CDR2 FRNRAP. V was shortened by 3 bases and J by 8 bases, with 7 bases between the two germline ends. This CDR3 contains 11 residues. This CDR3 reads CASGFRGEAFF. CDR3 in DNA: TGTGCTAGTGGTTTTCGGGGGGAAGCTTTCTTT.

This chain links TRBV30 with TRBJ1-1; D not certain. Germline V gives CDR1 GTSNPN, CDR2 SVGIG (reference sequence). Between the trimmed V and J ends, which lost 3 bases and 2 bases, there was a span of 13 bases. The CDR3 consists of 14 residues. The CDR3 sequence is CAWRTFVHNTEAFF. CDR3 sequence (DNA): TGTGCCTGGAGAACCTTTGTGCATAACACTGAAGCTTTCTTT.

This clone was seen more than once but under ten times. V and J are TRBV4-1 and TRBJ2-2, with 7 bases aligning to TRBD2. Germline values: CDR1 MGHRA, CDR2 YSYEKL. The CDR3 contains 15 residues. J was trimmed by 4 bases and V by 8 bases; bases with no gene match: 10. CDR3 protein: CASEPRGGSTGELFF. The CDR3 DNA reads as TGCGCCAGCGAACCGCGGGGCGGGAGCACCGGGGAGCTGTTTTTT.

Regarding this clone: Relative to the germline gene, one junction end is altered; a read error may explain this. The V and J genes are TRBV29-1 and TRBJ2-5; D gene unclear. Germline V gives CDR1 SQVTM, CDR2 ANQGSEA. The CDR3 spans 12 residues. As DNA, the CDR3 is TGCAGCGTTGTAGGGTCGGCTGAGAGCCAGTACTTC. It specifies CSVVGSAESQYF. The complete variable domain, with remaining parts taken from reference TRBV29-1 and TRBJ2-5, reads SAVISQKPSRDICQRGTSLTIQCQVDSQVTMMFWYRQQPGQSLTLIATANQGSEATYESGFVIDKFPISRPNLTFSTLTVSNMSPEDSSIYLCSVVGSAESQYFGPGTRLLVL.